This T cell receptor beta chain emerged from a study of cytomegalovirus exposure and HLA in healthy donors. Overall study results and limits: Sequencing artifact likely explains a cluster of highly shared sequence variants. What TCR beta sequences reportedly achieved was accurate prediction of HLA-A and HLA-B alleles in most subjects.

PCR primers comprised 60 Vbeta and 13 Jbeta primers. Sequencing used immunoSEQ multiplex PCR; TCRdb keeps in-frame clones, though not all of them. Here the sample spans some 90,000 clones, more than 70% being singletons. With respect to this clone: Its antigen remains unknown. Sequence at one end of the junction differs from germline and may be a read error.

Donors were nominally healthy when sampled, though unrecorded immune exposures were likely. The sequencing input was PBMCs. The receptor was derived from a man aged 40-50 years in good health and CMV-seronegative.

The CDR3 loop reads CASSQESNVRDF. In DNA form, the CDR3 reads TGCGCCAGCAGCCAAGAGTCAAACGTGAGAGACTTC. This rearrangement joins TRBV4-1 to TRBJ1-2; no firm D call. Germline lookup yields CDR1 MGHRA and CDR2 YSYEKL. The CDR3 runs to 12 residues.